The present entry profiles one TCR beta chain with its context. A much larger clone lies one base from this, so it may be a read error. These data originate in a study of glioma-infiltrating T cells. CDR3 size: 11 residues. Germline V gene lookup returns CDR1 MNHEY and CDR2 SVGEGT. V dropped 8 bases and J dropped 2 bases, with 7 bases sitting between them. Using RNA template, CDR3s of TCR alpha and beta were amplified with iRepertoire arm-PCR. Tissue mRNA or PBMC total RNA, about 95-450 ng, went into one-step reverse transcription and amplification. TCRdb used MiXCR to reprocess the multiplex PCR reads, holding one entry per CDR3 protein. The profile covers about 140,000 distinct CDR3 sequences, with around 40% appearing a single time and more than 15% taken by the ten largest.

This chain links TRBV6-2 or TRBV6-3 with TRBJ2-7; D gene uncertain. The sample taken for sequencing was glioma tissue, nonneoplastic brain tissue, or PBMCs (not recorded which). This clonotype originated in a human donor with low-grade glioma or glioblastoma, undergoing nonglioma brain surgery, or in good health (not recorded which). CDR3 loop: CASVGTYEQYF. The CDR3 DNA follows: TGTGCCAGCGTGGGGACCTACGAGCAGTACTTC.